This note documents a single TCR beta chain sequence. The sort gate was single viable CD3+CD4+CD8-CD45RO+ cells for memory CD4+ T cells. The data are from a study of memory CD4+ T cells and cytomegalovirus serostatus. TCRdb keeps only in-frame clones here, not all; method: immunoSEQ multiplex PCR. Of about 56,000 clones listed, about three quarters are singletons. CDR3 length equals 11 residues. V gave up 1 base and J gave up 3 bases, with 3 bases separating them. CDR1 and CDR2 (germline): DFQATT, SNEGSKA (reference sequence). The sequencing sample was made of memory CD4+ T cells from blood. The V gene is TRBV20-1, the J gene TRBJ1-2; D ambiguous. The receptor's source is an adult in good health and CMV-seropositive. CDR3 nucleotide sequence: TGCAGTGCTAGAGGGGACTATGGCTACACCTTC. Its protein is CSARGDYGYTF.